This is a list of T cell receptor beta chains from one sample in a study of early T cells in non-severe SARS-CoV-2 infection. TCRdb reprocessed the 5' RACE reads with MiXCR, giving one entry per CDR3 protein. The data show tens of thousands of distinct CDR3 sequences, more than 9% seen once. Sample: whole blood, taken at baseline. Receptor source: an adult who was a healthcare worker with PCR-confirmed SARS-CoV-2 infection or an uninfected control (not recorded which). Both conserved end residues are part of each CDR3. D genes are given only for firm matches. Size tells how often a clone was seen (once, few, many) or the class of an expanded clone, and some rows leave it out.

many	NA	TRBJ2-3	TRBV7-9	TGTGCCAGCAGCTTAGCGGAAGACCCAGATACGCAGTATTTT	CASSLAEDPDTQYF
many	NA	TRBJ2-5	TRBV6-1	TGTGCCAGCAGTGAAGCGCTTCTGGAGACCCAGTACTTC	CASSEALLETQYF
NA	NA	TRBJ1-5	TRBV6-5	TGTGCCAGCAGCCCCGGAGGGCGCAATCAGCCCCAGCATTTT	CASSPGGRNQPQHF
NA	TRBD1	TRBJ1-4	TRBV7-9	TGTGCCAGCAGCAGACAGGGGTCCTCTAATGAAAAACTGTTTTTT	CASSRQGSSNEKLFF
many	NA	TRBJ2-5	TRBV20-1	TGCAGTGCGGGAGTCCCCCAAGAGACCCAGTACTTC	CSAGVPQETQYF
few	TRBD1	TRBJ1-5	TRBV18	TGTGCCAGCTCGCAGGGACAGGGGCAACGTCAGCCCCAGCATTTT	CASSQGQGQRQPQHF
once	NA	TRBJ2-1	TRBV7-9	TGTGCCAGCAGCGTCTCGGCCGAGCAGTTCTTC	CASSVSAEQFF
NA	NA	TRBJ2-7	TRBV27	TGTGCCAGCAGCCGAAAAAGAGGGGACGAGCAGTACTTC	CASSRKRGDEQYF
many	NA	TRBJ2-1	TRBV13	TGTGCCAGCAGCCTAGGGGCAAGGGGTGAGCAGTTCTTC	CASSLGARGEQFF
few	NA	TRBJ2-3	TRBV19	TGTGCCAGTAGTCCCCCCCCGCCGGATACGCAGTATTTT	CASSPPPPDTQYF
NA	TRBD2	TRBJ2-1	TRBV30	TGTGCCTGGAGTGTGGCGGGAGGGATCTACAATGAGCAGTTCTTC	CAWSVAGGIYNEQFF
few	TRBD2	TRBJ2-4	TRBV19	TGTGCCAGTAGTACCCCGACTAGCGGGAGAGGCAACATTCAGTACTTC	CASSTPTSGRGNIQYF
NA	NA	TRBJ2-2	TRBV7-2	TGTGCCAGCAGCTTTAACTGGAACACCGGGGAGCTGTTTTTT	CASSFNWNTGELFF
few	NA	TRBJ1-1	TRBV5-1	TGCGCCAGCACTCCGGGACATCGTAACACTGAAGCTTTCTTT	CASTPGHRNTEAFF
few	NA	TRBJ1-2	TRBV19	TGTGCCAGTAGTACAACAATAGCTAACTATGGCTACACCTTC	CASSTTIANYGYTF
NA	NA	TRBJ2-1	TRBV7-8	TGTGCCAGCAGCTTAGATGGCAGCTACAATGAGCAGTTCTTC	CASSLDGSYNEQFF
NA	TRBD2	TRBJ2-5	TRBV10-3	TGTGCCATCAGGGGGACTAGCGGGACCGAATACCAAGAGACCCAGTACTTC	CAIRGTSGTEYQETQYF
NA	NA	TRBJ2-2	TRBV5-4	TGTGCCAGCAGCACCGGAGCCAGCAAGAACACCGGGGAGCTGTTTTTT	CASSTGASKNTGELFF
few	NA	TRBJ2-7	TRBV6-5	TGTGCCAGCAGTTACTCGTCGGGACTCTCCTACGAGCAGTACTTC	CASSYSSGLSYEQYF
few	TRBD2	TRBJ2-1	TRBV15	TGTGCCACCAGCGGACGACGTCGGGCTAGCGGAGCCTACAATGAGCAGTTCTTC	CATSGRRRASGAYNEQFF
NA	TRBD2	TRBJ2-3	TRBV5-1	TGCGCCAGCAGCCACGGGACTAACACAGATACGCAGTATTTT	CASSHGTNTDTQYF
few	TRBD2	TRBJ2-7	TRBV6-5	TGTGCCAGCAGTCCCGGACTAGCGGGAGTAAACGAGCAGTACTTC	CASSPGLAGVNEQYF
NA	NA	TRBJ1-2	TRBV10-2	TGCGCCAGCAGTGAGTCCGGGGCAGGTCGAAGTGGCTACACCTTC	CASSESGAGRSGYTF
few	NA	TRBJ2-7	TRBV4-2	TGTGCCAGCAGCCAAGAAAGTGGGGCGGGATTGGCCGAGCAGTACTTC	CASSQESGAGLAEQYF
few	NA	TRBJ1-4	TRBV19	TGTGCCAGTAGCCCCTTGGATCGTCCAGATGAAAAACTGTTTTTT	CASSPLDRPDEKLFF
few	NA	TRBJ2-7	TRBV7-8	TGTGCCAGCAGCTTACGGTCCGGGAATTACGAGCAGTACTTC	CASSLRSGNYEQYF
few	NA	TRBJ2-3	TRBV19	TGTGCCAGCCGAGACGGCGGCTACGATACAGATACGCAGTATTTT	CASRDGGYDTDTQYF
NA	TRBD2	TRBJ2-2	TRBV29-1	TGCAGCGCTGCCTGTAAACCCGGGACTAGCGGGGAGAACACCGGGGAGCTGTTTTTT	CSAACKPGTSGENTGELFF
NA	TRBD2	TRBJ2-1	TRBV20-1	TGCAGTGCTAGAGACGCCTCCGGGACTAGCGGACCGAGCTACAATGAGCAGTTCTTC	CSARDASGTSGPSYNEQFF
few	NA	TRBJ2-7	TRBV5-5	TGTGCCAGCAGCCCTGGGGGGGCTAGCGAGCAGTACTTC	CASSPGGASEQYF
NA	TRBD1	TRBJ2-5	TRBV6-2/TRBV6-3	TGTGCCAGCCGCCGGGACAGGACCGGGACCCAGTACTTC	CASRRDRTGTQYF
few	NA	TRBJ2-2	TRBV3-1	TGTGCCAGCAGCCAGGCTACAGGGAGTAACACCGGGGAGCTGTTTTTT	CASSQATGSNTGELFF
few	NA	TRBJ2-5	TRBV20-1	TGCAGTGCTAGAGATACGAAGGACCGCCGAGAGACCCAGTACTTC	CSARDTKDRRETQYF
many	TRBD1	TRBJ2-3	TRBV27	TGTGCCAGCAGTCACCTGGGACAGTCCTACACAGATACGCAGTATTTT	CASSHLGQSYTDTQYF
few	NA	TRBJ2-1	TRBV6-2/TRBV6-3	TGTGCCAGCAGTTCGACAGAGGGGATTTACAATGAGCAGTTCTTC	CASSSTEGIYNEQFF
many	TRBD2	TRBJ2-3	TRBV7-2	TGTGCCAGCAGCGTGGGCGGGAGGTCAGATACGCAGTATTTT	CASSVGGRSDTQYF
many	TRBD2	TRBJ2-7	TRBV7-6	TGTGCCAGCAGCTTAACGGGAGGGGACTACGAGCAGTACTTC	CASSLTGGDYEQYF
few	NA	TRBJ2-7	TRBV10-2	TGCGCCAGCAGTACCCAGTACGAGCAGTACTTC	CASSTQYEQYF
NA	NA	TRBJ2-7	TRBV30	TGTGCCTGGAGTGTACCTACCGGGTACAGGGTGTACGAGCAGTACTTC	CAWSVPTGYRVYEQYF
NA	NA	TRBJ2-7	TRBV3-1	TGTGCCAGCAGCCAAGCCCGTAGCTCCTACGAGCAGTACTTC	CASSQARSSYEQYF
many	NA	TRBJ2-7	TRBV5-1	TGCGCCAGCCCTTATACCCCCTACGAGCAGTACTTC	CASPYTPYEQYF
NA	NA	TRBJ2-3	TRBV13	TGTGCCAGCAGCTCCCGACCAAGACCTAGCACAGATACGCAGTATTTT	CASSSRPRPSTDTQYF
NA	NA	TRBJ2-2	TRBV19	TGTGCCAGTAGTATCCCCGGAGGGACCGGGGAGCTGTTTTTT	CASSIPGGTGELFF
NA	TRBD2	TRBJ2-1	TRBV2	TGTGCCAGCGGATACAGGACCCGAGGGACTAGCGCGAAAGATTCCTACAATGAGCAGTTCTTC	CASGYRTRGTSAKDSYNEQFF
NA	NA	TRBJ2-7	TRBV28	TGTGCCAGCATTCGGACAGGGACTAAACGTCCTAACTTC	CASIRTGTKRPNF
few	NA	TRBJ2-1	TRBV30	TGTGCCTGGAGTGAAATAACAGGGAAATTGCAGTTCTTC	CAWSEITGKLQFF
few	NA	TRBJ2-1	TRBV19	TGTGCCAGTAGTTACCGACAGGAGCAGTTCTTC	CASSYRQEQFF
NA	NA	TRBJ2-6	TRBV12-3/TRBV12-4	TGTGCCAGCAGTTTACCCCCAGGGCCTGGGGCCAACGTCCTGACTTTC	CASSLPPGPGANVLTF
many	NA	TRBJ1-3	TRBV13	TGTGCCAGCAGCTTAGAAGGAGGATCTGGAAACACCATATATTTT	CASSLEGGSGNTIYF
many	NA	TRBJ1-6	TRBV6-1	TGTGCCAGCAGTGACCCGTGGGGGGGCGCCTCACCCCTCCACTTT	CASSDPWGGASPLHF
many	NA	TRBJ1-1	TRBV3-1	TGTGCCAGCAGCCAAGGGGCAGGGGCGAACACTGAAGCTTTCTTT	CASSQGAGANTEAFF
NA	NA	TRBJ2-1	TRBV10-3	TGTGCCATCAGTAGGGGATCCTACAATGAGCAGTTCTTC	CAISRGSYNEQFF
many	NA	TRBJ1-5	TRBV12-3/TRBV12-4	TGTGCCAGCAGCCGAGACAGAAATCAGCCCCAGCATTTT	CASSRDRNQPQHF
few	TRBD2	TRBJ2-3	TRBV20-1	TGCAGTGCTAGAGTAATAGCGGGAGACCTAAGCACAGATACGCAGTATTTT	CSARVIAGDLSTDTQYF